These 5 T cell receptor beta chains share one sample of origin, sequenced in a study of blood T cell repertoires in COVID-19. Sequencing used immunoSEQ multiplex PCR; TCRdb keeps in-frame clones, though not all of them. Of 150,000 to 200,000 clones listed, around 80% are singletons. The sequencing input was peripheral blood. These TCRs come from a man in his fifties or sixties with active or convalescent COVID-19.

The chain has TRBV9 and TRBJ1-1, with D possibly being TRBD1 (6 bases). The CDR3 has 13 amino acids. V was cut by 3 bases and J by 5 bases, with 11 bases left in between. CDR1 is SGDLS and CDR2 is YYNGEE in the germline V gene. The CDR3 is CASSAEGGTEAFF. The CDR3 DNA is TGTGCCAGCAGCGCGGAGGGGGGGACTGAAGCTTTCTTT.

The chain joins TRBV29-1 to TRBJ2-7; 9 bases map to TRBD1. Germline V gene data show CDR1 as SQVTM and CDR2 as ANQGSEA. The CDR3 has 14 amino acids. V lost 4 bases to trimming and J lost 3 bases; unmatched junction nucleotides: 7. For the CDR3, the DNA is TGCAGCGTTGTCCCCTGGACAGGGGTCTACGAGCAGTACTTC. Translated, it gives CSVVPWTGVYEQYF.

This sequence joins TRBV5-1 and TRBJ2-1; 15 nucleotides align to TRBD2. Germline V gene lookup returns CDR1 SGHRS and CDR2 YFSETQ. With 4 bases clipped from V and 3 bases from J, the junction kept 11 bases outside the gene matches. The CDR3 sequence is 19 residues long. The CDR3: CASSRPGLAGGVGYNEQFF. The CDR3, as DNA: TGCGCCAGCAGCCGCCCGGGACTAGCGGGAGGTGTGGGCTACAATGAGCAGTTCTTC.

The genes are TRBV25-1 and TRBJ1-2; D might be TRBD1 (5 bases). CDR1 MGHDK and CDR2 SYGVNS come from the germline V gene. The CDR3 is 12 residues long. V dropped 0 bases and J dropped 8 bases, with 7 bases sitting between them. This CDR3 is CASSEYGAGYTF. In DNA, the CDR3 is TGTGCCAGCAGTGAATATGGGGCGGGCTACACCTTC.

This chain joins TRBV28 and TRBJ1-4, with D unclear. Germline CDR1 and CDR2: MDHEN and SYDVKM. Trimming removed 9 bases from V and 11 bases from J, with 10 bases in between. This CDR3 has 10 amino acids. CDR3 bases: TGTGCCAGTTCCCAGGCCAAACTGTTTTTT. Its translation is CASSQAKLFF. The full variable domain, completed using reference TRBV28 and TRBJ1-4, is DVKVTQSSRYLVKRTGEKVFLECVQDMDHENMFWYRQDPGLGLRLIYFSYDVKMKEKGDIPEGYSVSREKKERFSLILESASTNQTSMYLCASSQAKLFFGSGTQLSVL.